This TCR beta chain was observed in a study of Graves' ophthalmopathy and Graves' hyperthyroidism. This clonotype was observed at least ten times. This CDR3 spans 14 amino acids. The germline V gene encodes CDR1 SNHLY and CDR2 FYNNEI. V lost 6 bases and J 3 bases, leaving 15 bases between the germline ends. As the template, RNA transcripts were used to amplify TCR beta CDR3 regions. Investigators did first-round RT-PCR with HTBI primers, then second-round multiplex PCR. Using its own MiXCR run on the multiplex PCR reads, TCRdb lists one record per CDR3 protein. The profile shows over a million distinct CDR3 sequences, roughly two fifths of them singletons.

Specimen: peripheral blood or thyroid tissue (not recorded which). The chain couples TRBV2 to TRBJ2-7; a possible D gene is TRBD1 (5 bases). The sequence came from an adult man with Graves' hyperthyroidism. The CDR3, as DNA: TGTGCCAGCAGGGTCCCTAAGCAGGGCTACGAGCAGTACTTC. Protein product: CASRVPKQGYEQYF.